The entry below gives a single TCR beta chain sequence along with its context. Its specificity is unknown. The CDR3 extends over 11 amino acids. Trimming pared 3 bases from V and 4 bases from J, leaving 4 bases between. Germline V gene lookup returns CDR1 DFQATT and CDR2 SNEGSKA (reference sequence). These data belong to a study of cytomegalovirus exposure and HLA in healthy donors. Study as a whole: A subsequent analysis reported that the roughly 120 validation repertoires were produced on the same platform that had also been used for the roughly 700 first-cohort repertoires.

TCRdb's table, derived via immunoSEQ multiplex PCR, lists solely in-frame clones and lacks some. The sample has approximately 300,000 clones, 70% to 90% seen once. Study-wide points: There were about 160 TCR beta chains listed as cytomegalovirus-associated. The TCR clusters that emerged in the first cohort tended, a later analysis found, to co-occur in the 120 or so validation repertoires. There were a few CMV-associated chains whose specificity for CMV antigens was confirmed in vitro.

Sequencing used PBMCs. The clonotype comes from a woman younger than 30 in good health and CMV-seronegative. The chain links TRBV20-1 to TRBJ2-1; D gene unclear. The CDR3 region is CSASEYNEQFF. The CDR3 DNA reads as TGCAGTGCTAGTGAGTACAATGAGCAGTTCTTC.